This T cell receptor beta chain derives from a study of low-dose radiotherapy and immunotherapy resistance in tumors. Study details: Treatment of Cohort 2 consisted of 1 Gy per fraction every two weeks, amounting to 13 Gy over 26 weeks.

This clonotype showed up just a few times. With TRAV- and TRBV-specific primers, first-strand cDNA was made, covering the alpha and beta chains. TCRs were amplified for roughly 20 PCR cycles with a constant-region primer and V-primer adapter. Using its own MiXCR run on the reads, TCRdb lists one record per CDR3 protein. Among roughly 19,000 distinct CDR3 sequences listed, roughly 70% were seen once. The CDR3 runs 11 residues. Germline V gives CDR1 MNHEY, CDR2 SVGEGT. Trimming took 6 bases from V and 4 from J, leaving 5 bases between them. The receptor comes from a human donor with advanced metastatic prostate, ovarian, gallbladder or colorectal cancer (not recorded which). This table probably holds off-target reads from a library built for another chain. This chain joins TRBV6-2 or TRBV6-3 and TRBJ2-3; D unresolved. Here the CDR3 reads CASRLADTQYF. The CDR3 DNA reads TGTGCCAGCAGGCTGGCAGATACGCAGTATTTT.